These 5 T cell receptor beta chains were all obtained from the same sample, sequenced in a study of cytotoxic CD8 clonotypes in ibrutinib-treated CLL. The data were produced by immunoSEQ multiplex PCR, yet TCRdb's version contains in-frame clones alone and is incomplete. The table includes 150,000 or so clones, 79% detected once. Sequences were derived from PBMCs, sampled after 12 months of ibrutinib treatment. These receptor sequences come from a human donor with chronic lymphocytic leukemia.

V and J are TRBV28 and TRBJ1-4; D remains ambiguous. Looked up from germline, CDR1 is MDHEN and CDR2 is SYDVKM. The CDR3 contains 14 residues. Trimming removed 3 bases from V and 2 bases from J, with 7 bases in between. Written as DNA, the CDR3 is TGTGCCAGCAGTTTGAGTTTGACTAATGAAAAACTGTTTTTT. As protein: CASSLSLTNEKLFF.

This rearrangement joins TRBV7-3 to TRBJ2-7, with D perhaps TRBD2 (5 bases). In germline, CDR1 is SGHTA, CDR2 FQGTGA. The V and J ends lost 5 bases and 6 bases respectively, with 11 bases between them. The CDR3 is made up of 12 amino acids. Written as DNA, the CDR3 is TGTGCCAGCAGCCAGGCACGGGGCGAGCAGTACTTC. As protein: CASSQARGEQYF.

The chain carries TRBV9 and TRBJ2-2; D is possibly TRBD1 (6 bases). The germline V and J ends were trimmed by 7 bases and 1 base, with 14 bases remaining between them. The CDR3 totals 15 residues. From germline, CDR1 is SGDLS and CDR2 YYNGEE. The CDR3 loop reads CASGPEGENTGELFF. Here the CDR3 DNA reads TGTGCCAGCGGCCCTGAGGGGGAGAACACCGGGGAGCTGTTTTTT.

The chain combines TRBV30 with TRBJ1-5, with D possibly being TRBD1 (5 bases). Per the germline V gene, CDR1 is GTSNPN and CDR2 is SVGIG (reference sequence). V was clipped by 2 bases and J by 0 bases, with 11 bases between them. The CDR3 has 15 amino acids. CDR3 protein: CAWSLTEYSNQPQHF. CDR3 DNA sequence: TGTGCCTGGAGTTTGACAGAGTATAGCAATCAGCCCCAGCATTTT.

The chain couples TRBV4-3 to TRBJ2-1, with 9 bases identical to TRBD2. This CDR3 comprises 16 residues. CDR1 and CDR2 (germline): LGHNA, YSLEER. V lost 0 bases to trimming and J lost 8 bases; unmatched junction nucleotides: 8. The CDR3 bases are TGCGCCAGCAGCCAAGAATACGGGACTAGCTTCGATGAGCAGTTCTTC. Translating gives CASSQEYGTSFDEQFF.